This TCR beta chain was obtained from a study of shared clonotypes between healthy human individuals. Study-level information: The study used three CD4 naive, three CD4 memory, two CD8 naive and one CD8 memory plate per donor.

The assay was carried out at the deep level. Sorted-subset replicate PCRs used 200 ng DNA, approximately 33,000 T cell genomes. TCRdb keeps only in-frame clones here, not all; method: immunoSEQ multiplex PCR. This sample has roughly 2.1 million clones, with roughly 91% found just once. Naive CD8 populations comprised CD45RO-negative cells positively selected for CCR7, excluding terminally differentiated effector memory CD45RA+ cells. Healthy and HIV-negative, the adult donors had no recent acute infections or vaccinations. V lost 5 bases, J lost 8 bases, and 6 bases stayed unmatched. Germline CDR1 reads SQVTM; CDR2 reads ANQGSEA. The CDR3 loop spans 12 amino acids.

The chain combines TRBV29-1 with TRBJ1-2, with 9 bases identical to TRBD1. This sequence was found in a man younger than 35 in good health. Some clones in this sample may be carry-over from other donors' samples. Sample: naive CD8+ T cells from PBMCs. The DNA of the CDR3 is TGCAGCGTTCCCGGACAGGGGTCCGGCTACACCTTC. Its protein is CSVPGQGSGYTF.